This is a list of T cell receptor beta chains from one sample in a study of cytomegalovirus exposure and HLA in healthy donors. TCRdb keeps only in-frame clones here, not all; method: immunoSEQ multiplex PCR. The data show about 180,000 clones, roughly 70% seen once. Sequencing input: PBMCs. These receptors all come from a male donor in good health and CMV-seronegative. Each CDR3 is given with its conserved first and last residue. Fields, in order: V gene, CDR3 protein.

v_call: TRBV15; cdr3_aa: CATSRDLGGRIYGYTF
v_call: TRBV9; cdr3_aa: CASSVGVSGGLVDTQYF
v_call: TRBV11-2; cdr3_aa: CASSFRTSTGELFF
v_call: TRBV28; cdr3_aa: CASSGEGYRVFGNEQFF
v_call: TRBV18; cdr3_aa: CASSPQSGFNQPQHF
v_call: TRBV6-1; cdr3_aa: CASSLQGSYEQYF
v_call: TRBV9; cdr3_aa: CASSAPRTGRHKNSPLHF
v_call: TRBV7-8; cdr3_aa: CASSTGTDTQYF
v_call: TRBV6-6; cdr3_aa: CASSPRQGGAFF
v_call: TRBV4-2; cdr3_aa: CASSQEETGNYGYTF
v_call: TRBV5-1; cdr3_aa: CASGQSPLYEQYF
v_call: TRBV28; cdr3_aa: CASSFPSLETQYF
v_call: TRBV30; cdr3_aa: CAWTPRRLAGTRGTGELFF
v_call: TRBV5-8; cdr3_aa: CASSLGQGYRFAEAFF
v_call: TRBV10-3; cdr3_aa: CAMGIAGSNEQFF
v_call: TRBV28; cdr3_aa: CASAYKNIQYF
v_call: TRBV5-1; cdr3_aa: CASSLAISADSSYNEQFF
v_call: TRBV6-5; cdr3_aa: CASSLGAESQPQHF
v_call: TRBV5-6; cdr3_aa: CASSLLLETQYF
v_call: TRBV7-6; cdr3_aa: CASRTGGPANEQFF
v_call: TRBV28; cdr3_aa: CASTPGQGNQPQHF
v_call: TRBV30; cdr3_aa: CAWRGGSGNTIYF
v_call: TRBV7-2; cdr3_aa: CASSGRLAGFDTQYF
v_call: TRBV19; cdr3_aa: CASSIAQGIETQYF
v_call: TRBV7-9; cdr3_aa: CASSPGSGGPAKTQYF
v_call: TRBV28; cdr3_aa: CASSLGTSGRTGELFF
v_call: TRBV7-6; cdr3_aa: CASSLGTGGNQPQHF
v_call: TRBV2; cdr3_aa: CASSGQVVSPLHF
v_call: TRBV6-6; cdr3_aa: CASSYSGGVTEAFF
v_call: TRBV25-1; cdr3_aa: CAGTPKGGGPLVYGYTF
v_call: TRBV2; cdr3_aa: CASVLSSYNEQFF
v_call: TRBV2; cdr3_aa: CASSEQGANVLTF
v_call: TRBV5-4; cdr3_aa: CASSLNYEQYF
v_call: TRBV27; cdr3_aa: CASSYRQDVYGYTF
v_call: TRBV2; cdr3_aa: CASCGDRNQPQHF
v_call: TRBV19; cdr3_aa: CASSIVGMDYGYTF
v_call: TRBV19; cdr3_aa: CASSNEGAGVRQYF
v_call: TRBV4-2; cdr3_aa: CASSQDGDSYYEQYF
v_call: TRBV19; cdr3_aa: CASSPGLAGVNEQFF
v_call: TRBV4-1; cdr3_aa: CASSQGGGLSNEQFF
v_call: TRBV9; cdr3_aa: CASSVEGPTGYGYTF
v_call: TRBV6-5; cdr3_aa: CASSYMAGNNSPLHF
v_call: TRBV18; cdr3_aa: CATAEAPGLYTDTQYF
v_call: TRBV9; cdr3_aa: CASSPSTDTQYF
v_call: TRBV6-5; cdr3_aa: CASSPLERQPQHF
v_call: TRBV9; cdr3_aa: CASSAKFGTALSSGNTIYF
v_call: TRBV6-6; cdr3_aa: CASSYDRVGSPLHF
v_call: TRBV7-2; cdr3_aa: CASSPIPGPSYEQYF
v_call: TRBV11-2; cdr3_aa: CASSSSAGGSYEQYF